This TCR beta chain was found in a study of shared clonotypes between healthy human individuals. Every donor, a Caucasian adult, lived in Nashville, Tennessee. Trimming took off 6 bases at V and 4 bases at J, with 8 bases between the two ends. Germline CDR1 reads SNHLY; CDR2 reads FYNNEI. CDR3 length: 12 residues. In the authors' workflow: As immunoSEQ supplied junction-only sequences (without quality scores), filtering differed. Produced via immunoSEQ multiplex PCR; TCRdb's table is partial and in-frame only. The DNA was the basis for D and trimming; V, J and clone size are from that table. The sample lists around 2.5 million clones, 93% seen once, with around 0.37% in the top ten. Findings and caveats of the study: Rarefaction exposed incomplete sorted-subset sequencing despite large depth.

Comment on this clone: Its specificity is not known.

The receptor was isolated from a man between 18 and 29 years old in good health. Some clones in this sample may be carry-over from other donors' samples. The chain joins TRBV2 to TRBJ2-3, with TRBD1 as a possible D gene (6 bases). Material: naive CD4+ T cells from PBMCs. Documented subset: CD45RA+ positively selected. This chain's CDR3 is CASRGAADTQYF. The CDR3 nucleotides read TGTGCCAGCAGGGGGGCCGCAGATACGCAGTATTTT.